One sample yielded the 22 T cell receptor beta chains listed below, sequenced in a study of blood T cell repertoires in COVID-19. TCRdb keeps only in-frame clones here, not all; method: immunoSEQ multiplex PCR. This sample has 90,000 to 110,000 clones, with about 76% found just once. The sequenced sample was peripheral blood. Receptor source: a man older than 75 with acute or convalescent COVID-19.

The V and J genes are TRBV7-3 and TRBJ1-1; 8 bases are shared with TRBD1. Germline CDR1 reads SGHTA; CDR2 reads FQGTGA. The V segment lost 3 bases and the J segment 3 bases; nucleotides outside the gene matches: 0. CDR3 length: 13 amino acids. The CDR3 bases are TGTGCCAGCAGCTTGACAGGGGACACTGAAGCTTTCTTT. Its translation: CASSLTGDTEAFF.

This clone was recorded once. V gene TRBV4-2 combines with J gene TRBJ2-1, with 9 bases identical to TRBD1. The CDR3 consists of 16 residues. The trim removed 3 bases at V and 1 base at J, leaving 4 bases unmatched. CDR1 is LGHNA, CDR2 YNFKEQ, per germline. The chain's CDR3 is CASSQGTGLSYNEQFF. The CDR3 DNA sequence: TGTGCCAGCAGCCAGGGGACAGGGCTTTCCTACAATGAGCAGTTCTTC.

The chain is built from TRBV7-2 and TRBJ1-5, with 7 bases identical to TRBD1. The germline V gene encodes CDR1 SGHTA and CDR2 FQGNSA. The CDR3 contains 12 residues. V lost 8 bases to trimming and J lost 6 bases; unmatched junction nucleotides: 4. The DNA of the CDR3 is TGTGCCAGCTCGACAGGGACTCAGCCCCAGCATTTT. Translation gives CASSTGTQPQHF.

The chain links TRBV27 to TRBJ2-7, with 12 bases aligning to TRBD1. Germline V CDR1 and CDR2: MNHEY, SMNVEV (reference sequence). V gave up 5 bases and J gave up 1 base; unmatched junction bases: 3. The CDR3 is made up of 15 amino acids. CDR3 residues: CASSEGQGASYEQYF. The CDR3 bases are TGTGCCAGCAGTGAGGGACAGGGGGCGTCCTACGAGCAGTACTTC.

The CDR3: CASSMGTGGSGELFF. DNA of the CDR3: TGTGCCAGCAGTATGGGGACAGGGGGATCCGGGGAGCTGTTTTTT. This chain uses TRBV27 with TRBJ2-2; the match to TRBD1 covers 11 bases. This CDR3 has 15 residues. Germline V gives CDR1 MNHEY, CDR2 SMNVEV (reference sequence). The V and J ends lost 5 bases and 6 bases, in that order; junction bases with no gene match: 5.

This clone was seen a handful of times. V gene TRBV28 combines with J gene TRBJ1-1; 8 nucleotides line up with TRBD1. CDR1 is MDHEN and CDR2 is SYDVKM in the germline V gene. This CDR3 spans 14 amino acids. The ends lost 3 bases at V and 4 bases at J; junction bases unmatched: 4. CDR3 sequence (DNA): TGTGCCAGCAGTTTGGGACAGGTTGGCACTGAAGCTTTCTTT. It specifies CASSLGQVGTEAFF.

The genes are TRBV5-1 and TRBJ2-1; maybe TRBD2 (5 bases). The CDR3 contains 15 residues. Looked up from germline, CDR1 is SGHRS and CDR2 is YFSETQ. Between the trimmed V and J ends, which lost 6 bases and 0 bases, there was a span of 13 bases. The CDR3 spells CASTLAPGSYNEQFF. For the CDR3, the DNA is TGCGCCAGCACTCTAGCTCCAGGCTCCTACAATGAGCAGTTCTTC.

The rearrangement joins TRBV28 to TRBJ2-3; D is perhaps TRBD1 (5 bases). Per the germline V gene, CDR1 is MDHEN and CDR2 is SYDVKM. The CDR3 totals 14 residues. V gave up 5 bases and J gave up 6 bases, with 15 bases separating them. The CDR3: CASSQSRDVDTQYF. The CDR3 DNA follows: TGTGCCAGCAGTCAATCCAGGGATGTGGATACGCAGTATTTT.

The chain combines TRBV7-9 with TRBJ2-3, with 13 bases matching TRBD2. The germline CDR1 and CDR2 sequences are SEHNR and FQNEAQ (reference sequence). Losses at the gene ends were 3 bases for V and 2 bases for J; bases not matched to a gene: 8. This CDR3 region has 18 residues. CDR3 loop: CASSLILGLAGHTDTQYF. DNA for the CDR3: TGTGCCAGCAGCTTGATACTGGGACTAGCGGGGCACACAGATACGCAGTATTTT.

This chain connects TRBV19 to TRBJ1-3; D ambiguous. CDR1 and CDR2 from the germline V gene are LNHDA and SQIVND (reference sequence). Trimming pared 7 bases from V and 4 bases from J, leaving 14 bases between. This CDR3 region has 14 residues. The CDR3 sequence: CASKIGDTGNTIYF. The CDR3, as DNA: TGTGCCAGTAAAATCGGGGATACAGGAAACACCATATATTTT. The entire variable domain, with the rest obtained from reference TRBV19 and TRBJ1-3, is as follows: DGGITQSPKYLFRKEGQNVTLSCEQNLNHDAMYWYRQDPGQGLRLIYYSQIVNDFQKGDIAEGYSVSREKKESFPLTVTSAQKNPTAFYLCASKIGDTGNTIYFGEGSWLTVV.

Only one count was recorded for this clone. The rearrangement joins TRBV28 to TRBJ2-3; tentative D call: TRBD1 (5 bases). The germline V gene encodes CDR1 MDHEN and CDR2 SYDVKM. V lost 6 bases to trimming and J lost 5 bases, with 18 bases between them. The CDR3 contains 15 residues. CDR3 sequence (DNA): TGTGCCAGCAGCCTTGTAGGGGCAGGGATAGATACGCAGTATTTT. It translates to CASSLVGAGIDTQYF.

This clone has only one observation. The chain links TRBV5-1 to TRBJ1-2; 11 bases agree with TRBD1. From germline, CDR1 is SGHRS and CDR2 YFSETQ. CDR3 length equals 16 residues. V lost 0 bases, J lost 4 bases, and 5 bases stayed unmatched. The CDR3 spells CASSLASGTGGYGYTF. CDR3 coding DNA: TGCGCCAGCAGCTTGGCATCCGGGACAGGGGGCTATGGCTACACCTTC.

The rearrangement joins TRBV9 to TRBJ2-3; 7 nucleotides agree with TRBD1. CDR3 length: 16 amino acids. Unmatched junction bases numbered 8, after V lost 0 bases and J lost 4 bases. Per the germline V gene, CDR1 is SGDLS and CDR2 is YYNGEE. The CDR3 sequence is CASSVVPTTGADTQYF. Here the CDR3 DNA reads TGTGCCAGCAGCGTAGTCCCGACTACAGGGGCAGATACGCAGTATTTT.

J is TRBJ1-4 and V is TRBV6-5; TRBD1 matches 9 bases. CDR3 length equals 15 residues. Germline assignment: CDR1 MNHEY and CDR2 SVGAGI. V lost 6 bases and J lost 5; bases outside the gene matches: 7. The CDR3 here is CASRRPGTGNEKLFF. The CDR3 coding sequence is TGTGCCAGCAGGAGACCCGGGACAGGGAATGAAAAACTGTTTTTT.

This clone is termed medium-sized. V is TRBV10-3 and J is TRBJ2-2; maybe TRBD2 (6 bases). Germline V lookup: CDR1 ENHRY, CDR2 SYGVKD. The CDR3 has 16 amino acids. V dropped 6 bases and J dropped 2 bases, with 16 bases sitting between them. The CDR3: CAISLQWRGNTGELFF. CDR3 sequence (DNA): TGTGCCATCAGCCTACAATGGCGGGGCAACACCGGGGAGCTGTTTTTT.

Comment on this clone: A junction end diverges from the germline sequence, so it may reflect a read error. The chain has TRBV4-2 and TRBJ1-2, with D perhaps TRBD1 (6 bases). Per germline, CDR1 LGHNA and CDR2 YNFKEQ. The CDR3 length is 13 residues. The CDR3 here is CASSLQGNDGYTF. DNA of the CDR3: TGTGCCAGCAGCCTACAGGGTAACGATGGCTACACCTTC.

V gene TRBV19 combines with J gene TRBJ2-2, with TRBD1 matching 10 bases. Per the germline V gene, CDR1 is LNHDA and CDR2 is SQIVND (reference sequence). The CDR3 sequence is 14 residues long. The V and J ends lost 8 bases and 5 bases, in that order; junction bases with no gene match: 5. This chain's CDR3 is CASRQGAGTGELFF. CDR3 in DNA: TGTGCCAGTCGACAGGGGGCGGGAACCGGGGAGCTGTTTTTT.

The V and J genes are TRBV19 and TRBJ2-7, with 7 bases lining up with TRBD1. The germline V gene encodes CDR1 LNHDA and CDR2 SQIVND (reference sequence). The CDR3 extends over 14 amino acids. Trimming at V came to 5 bases and at J to 3 bases, leaving 7 bases not matched to a gene. The CDR3 bases are TGTGCCAGTAGTTCAAGGACAGGTAACTACGAGCAGTACTTC. Translating it yields CASSSRTGNYEQYF.

This chain joins TRBV2 and TRBJ2-7, with 7 positions matching TRBD1. V lost 4 bases, J lost 0 bases, and 3 bases stayed unmatched. The CDR3 loop spans 14 amino acids. Looked up from germline, CDR1 is SNHLY and CDR2 is FYNNEI. This CDR3 reads CASSAGTASYEQYF. The CDR3 nucleotides read TGTGCCAGCAGTGCCGGGACAGCCTCCTACGAGCAGTACTTC.

This clone has only one observation. This chain connects TRBV27 to TRBJ2-1; tentative D call: TRBD1 (6 bases). This CDR3 region has 15 residues. CDR1 and CDR2 from the germline V gene are MNHEY and SMNVEV (reference sequence). Trimming took 4 bases from V and 6 from J, leaving 16 bases between them. The CDR3 sequence: CASSSNRDKGNEQFF. In DNA, the CDR3 is TGTGCCAGCAGTTCGAACCGGGACAAGGGCAATGAGCAGTTCTTC.

The CDR3 protein is CASSLTGIGGGSPLHF. CDR3 in DNA: TGTGCCAGCAGCTTAACCGGCATAGGGGGCGGATCACCCCTCCACTTT. The chain is built from TRBV7-3 and TRBJ1-6; TRBD1 matches at 7 bases. The CDR3 has 16 amino acids. Unmatched junction bases numbered 9, after V lost 0 bases and J lost 10 bases. Germline assignment: CDR1 SGHTA and CDR2 FQGTGA.

The chain employs TRBV20-1 and TRBJ2-5, with no clear D. Germline CDR1 is DFQATT and CDR2 is SNEGSKA (reference sequence). This CDR3 contains 11 residues. Trimming took 2 bases from V and 7 from J, leaving 8 bases between them. The CDR3 sequence: CSARSGVTQYF. The CDR3 nucleotides read TGCAGTGCTAGATCGGGTGTGACCCAGTACTTC.